One sample yielded the 28 T cell receptor beta chains listed below, sequenced in a study of shared clonotypes between healthy human individuals. Only CD45RO-negative cells positively selected for CCR7 counted as naive CD8 cells, so terminally differentiated effector memory CD45RA+ cells were excluded. Generated by immunoSEQ multiplex PCR, the TCRdb table keeps only in-frame clones and is missing some. Among about 1,800,000 clones listed, 85% to 95% were seen once. Sequenced sample: naive CD8+ T cells sorted from blood. The receptor set was obtained from a man between 18 and 29 years old in good health.

This rearrangement joins TRBV4-1 to TRBJ1-5; D unresolved. Germline-derived CDR1 and CDR2 are MGHRA and YSYEKL. This CDR3 has 13 residues. Trimming stripped 1 base from V and 5 bases from J, with 6 bases between. CDR3 region: CASSQGIHQPQHF. DNA of the CDR3: TGCGCCAGCAGCCAAGGAATCCATCAGCCCCAGCATTTT.

The rearrangement links TRBV11-2 to TRBJ2-1, with a weak D call TRBD2 (6 bases). V shed 7 bases and J shed 3 bases, with 19 bases lying between them. Germline-derived CDR1 and CDR2 are SGHAT and FQNNGV. The CDR3 runs to 16 residues. CDR3 sequence reads: CASTLFGGVDYNEQFF. CDR3 sequence (DNA): TGTGCCAGCACCCTTTTTGGCGGGGTAGACTACAATGAGCAGTTCTTC.

The rearrangement joins TRBV30 to TRBJ2-7, with 10 bases aligning to TRBD1. Trimming took 1 base from V and 4 from J; bases not matched to a gene: 10. CDR1 and CDR2 from the germline V gene are GTSNPN and SVGIG (reference sequence). CDR3 length equals 16 residues. As DNA, the CDR3 is TGTGCCTGGAGTGATACCGGGACAGGGGTCGGTTACGAGCAGTACTTC. Its translation is CAWSDTGTGVGYEQYF.

Concerning this clone itself: The same CDR3 is also encoded by other DNA sequences in this sample. The CDR3 here is CAWSPGTGGNEQYF. Here the CDR3 DNA reads TGTGCCTGGAGCCCTGGGACAGGGGGCAACGAGCAGTACTTC. V usage is TRBV30 and J usage is TRBJ2-7; 12 bases map to TRBD1. After removal of 3 bases from V and 5 bases from J, the junction contained 5 bases not matched to a gene. The CDR3 has 14 amino acids. Germline V gene sequence: CDR1 GTSNPN, CDR2 SVGIG (reference sequence). Looking up the rest from reference TRBV30 and TRBJ2-7 gives the full variable domain: SQTIHQWPATLVQPVGSPLSLECTVEGTSNPNLYWYRQAAGRGLQLLFYSVGIGQISSEVPQNLSASRPQDRQFILSSKKLLLSDSGFYLCAWSPGTGGNEQYFGPGTRLTVT.

This chain uses TRBV5-6 with TRBJ1-1; D call uncertain. The CDR3 spans 13 residues. Per the germline V gene, CDR1 is SGHDT and CDR2 is YYEEEE. V was trimmed by 2 bases and J by 5 bases, leaving 10 bases between them. CDR3 sequence (DNA): TGTGCCAGCAGCTTCCCCACCGGGACTGAAGCTTTCTTT. Translated, it gives CASSFPTGTEAFF.

As concerns this clone: Within the sample, other DNA sequences also encode this same CDR3. The rearrangement joins TRBV9 to TRBJ2-7; weak D call: TRBD2 (7 bases). Germline assignment: CDR1 SGDLS and CDR2 YYNGEE. Trimming took off 3 bases at V and 5 bases at J, with 9 bases between the two ends. This CDR3 has 12 amino acids. The CDR3 DNA reads TGTGCCAGCAGCGGAGGGGGGGACGAGCAGTACTTC. Translation: CASSGGGDEQYF.

Comments on this clone: Other DNA sequences within the sample encode an identical CDR3. The genes are TRBV27 and TRBJ2-3, with 12 bases aligning to TRBD2. Germline lookup yields CDR1 MNHEY and CDR2 SMNVEV (reference sequence). The CDR3 totals 15 residues. Trimming at V came to 4 bases and at J to 3 bases, leaving 2 bases not matched to a gene. The CDR3 loop reads CASSSGTSGTDTQYF. As DNA, the CDR3 is TGTGCCAGCAGTTCAGGGACTAGCGGGACAGATACGCAGTATTTT.

The chain joins TRBV6-5 to TRBJ1-5, with no clear D. Germline lookup yields CDR1 MNHEY and CDR2 SVGAGI. The CDR3 contains 14 residues. Trimming took 2 bases from V and 5 from J, leaving 10 bases between them. The CDR3 sequence: CASSYGQEDQPQHF. CDR3 DNA: TGTGCCAGCAGTTACGGCCAGGAAGATCAGCCCCAGCATTTT.

V usage is TRBV2 and J usage is TRBJ1-6, with 7 bases that match TRBD1. Trimming at V came to 6 bases and at J to 7 bases, leaving 6 bases not matched to a gene. Germline V gene data show CDR1 as SNHLY and CDR2 as FYNNEI. The CDR3 is made up of 14 amino acids. CDR3 DNA: TGTGCCAGCAGCGACAGGGCGGAAAATTCACCCCTCCACTTT. This gives the protein CASSDRAENSPLHF. The full variable domain, in which reference TRBV2 and TRBJ1-6 provide the parts outside the CDR3, is EPEVTQTPSHQVTQMGQEVILRCVPISNHLYFYWYRQILGQKVEFLVSFYNNEISEKSEIFDDQFSVERPDGSNFTLKIRSTKLEDSAMYFCASSDRAENSPLHFGNGTRLTVT.

The V call is TRBV13, the J call TRBJ2-2; D remains ambiguous. This CDR3 contains 15 residues. The ends were cut back, 0 bases at V and 2 bases at J, with 7 bases in the middle. The germline V gene encodes CDR1 PRHDT and CDR2 FYEKMQ (reference sequence). CDR3 nucleotides: TGTGCCAGCAGCTTAGGCAGCCTAAACACCGGGGAGCTGTTTTTT. Its protein is CASSLGSLNTGELFF.

Comment on this clone: The same CDR3 also results from other DNA sequences found in this sample. This rearrangement joins TRBV9 to TRBJ2-7, with 8 bases matching TRBD2. Trimming removed 2 bases from V and 3 bases from J; junction bases left unmatched: 4. From germline, CDR1 is SGDLS and CDR2 YYNGEE. This CDR3 is built from 14 residues. The CDR3 protein is CASSVSGGDYEQYF. DNA for the CDR3: TGTGCCAGCAGCGTCAGCGGGGGAGACTACGAGCAGTACTTC. Supplemented by reference TRBV9 and TRBJ2-7, the full variable domain reads DSGVTQTPKHLITATGQRVTLRCSPRSGDLSVYWYQQSLDQGLQFLIQYYNGEERAKGNILERFSAQQFPDLHSELNLSSLELGDSALYFCASSVSGGDYEQYFGPGTRLTVT.

The chain recombines TRBV5-1 with TRBJ2-1; TRBD1 agrees at 12 bases. CDR3 length: 15 amino acids. The junction had 7 bases not matched to a gene; V was cut back by 4 bases and J by 8 bases. Germline V gene data show CDR1 as SGHRS and CDR2 as YFSETQ. DNA for the CDR3: TGCGCCAGCAGCGGAGGGACAGGGGGCGGGGATGAGCAGTTCTTC. This gives the protein CASSGGTGGGDEQFF.

The chain combines TRBV18 with TRBJ2-2; D gene unclear. The CDR3 is made up of 15 amino acids. The ends were cut back, 4 bases at V and 1 base at J, with 10 bases in the middle. The germline V gene has CDR1 KGHSH and CDR2 LQKENI. This CDR3 is CASSHEVGNTGELFF. The DNA for the CDR3 is TGTGCCAGCTCACATGAGGTGGGGAACACCGGGGAGCTGTTTTTT.

This chain links TRBV6-5 with TRBJ1-2; perhaps TRBD1 as D (5 bases). V lost 0 bases and J lost 6, with 17 bases in between. The CDR3 is 16 residues long. Germline-derived CDR1 and CDR2 are MNHEY and SVGAGI. CDR3: CASSYSRLFEGHGYTF. The CDR3 DNA reads as TGTGCCAGCAGTTACTCGAGGCTCTTTGAGGGGCATGGCTACACCTTC.

V and J are TRBV11-2 and TRBJ2-1; 10 bases fit TRBD2. The V gene end was trimmed by 2 bases and the J gene end by 10 bases; junction bases not matched to a gene: 17. Germline V gene sequence: CDR1 SGHAT, CDR2 FQNNGV. This CDR3 region has 18 residues. This CDR3 is CASSLIYGDSGGADEQFF. In DNA form, the CDR3 reads TGTGCCAGCAGCTTAATTTATGGGGACAGCGGGGGGGCCGACGAGCAGTTCTTC.

To note about this clone: This CDR3 is also generated by other DNA sequences in the sample. The chain carries TRBV27 and TRBJ2-7; no firm D call. The CDR3 consists of 13 residues. The germline CDR1 and CDR2 sequences are MNHEY and SMNVEV (reference sequence). Trimming removed 6 bases from V and 2 bases from J, with 11 bases in between. The CDR3 DNA is TGTGCCAGCAGCCCGGACGGAGCCTACGAGCAGTACTTC. Residues: CASSPDGAYEQYF.

This clone has a handful of counts. V gene TRBV5-6 combines with J gene TRBJ1-1, with 8 bases fitting TRBD1. The CDR3 totals 14 residues. With V trimmed by 4 bases and J by 1 base, 3 bases remained unmatched. Germline V gene sequence: CDR1 SGHDT, CDR2 YYEEEE. The chain's CDR3 is CASSDRGGNTEAFF. The CDR3 DNA reads as TGTGCCAGCAGCGACAGGGGTGGGAACACTGAAGCTTTCTTT.

The chain is built from TRBV4-2 and TRBJ1-4; no clear D gene. This CDR3 has 16 amino acids. Between the trimmed V and J ends, which lost 4 bases and 0 bases, there was a span of 12 bases. The germline gives CDR1 LGHNA, CDR2 YNFKEQ. CDR3 nucleotide sequence: TGTGCCAGCAGCCCCCTACCTGTCCCAACTAATGAAAAACTGTTTTTT. This codes for CASSPLPVPTNEKLFF.

This chain connects TRBV10-3 to TRBJ1-4; D perhaps matches TRBD1 (5 bases). Germline V gene data show CDR1 as ENHRY and CDR2 as SYGVKD. Trimming removed 8 bases from V and 7 bases from J, with 8 bases in between. The CDR3 totals 11 residues. CDR3 protein: CAIGQGEKLFF. DNA of the CDR3: TGTGCCATCGGGCAGGGTGAAAAACTGTTTTTT.

V gene TRBV7-6 combines with J gene TRBJ2-2; 9 nucleotides match TRBD1. Germline V gene lookup returns CDR1 SGHVS and CDR2 FNYEAQ. This CDR3 region has 14 residues. V was clipped by 5 bases and J by 6 bases; unmatched bases: 4. The DNA of the CDR3 is TGTGCCAGCAGCCTAACAGGGGGCCCCGGGGAGCTGTTTTTT. This sequence encodes CASSLTGGPGELFF.

The V call is TRBV5-4, the J call TRBJ1-2; TRBD1 agrees at 10 bases. Germline V gives CDR1 SGHNT, CDR2 YYREEE (reference sequence). CDR3 size: 15 residues. Unmatched junction bases numbered 5, after V lost 3 bases and J lost 3 bases. CDR3 residues: CASSSLDRGDYGYTF. DNA for the CDR3: TGTGCCAGCAGCTCACTGGACAGGGGGGACTATGGCTACACCTTC.

The J gene is TRBJ2-7, the V gene TRBV10-1, with TRBD2 matching over 8 bases. CDR3 length equals 15 residues. The ends lost 2 bases at V and 1 base at J; junction bases unmatched: 4. Per germline, CDR1 WNHNN and CDR2 SYGVQD (reference sequence). The CDR3 loop reads CASSEGAGGSYEQYF. In nucleotides, the CDR3 is TGCGCCAGCAGTGAGGGGGCGGGAGGATCCTACGAGCAGTACTTC.

The V and J genes are TRBV10-1 and TRBJ2-7; 9 nucleotides line up with TRBD2. J lost 5 bases, V lost 2 bases, and 7 bases had no gene match. Germline V lookup: CDR1 WNHNN, CDR2 SYGVQD (reference sequence). The CDR3 length is 15 residues. CDR3 nucleotide sequence: TGCGCCAGCAGTGAGGTCCCTAGCGGGACCCACGAGCAGTACTTC. It is translated as CASSEVPSGTHEQYF.

About this clone: Other nucleotide sequences in the sample specify the same CDR3. The chain recombines TRBV7-9 with TRBJ2-3; no clear D gene. CDR1 is SEHNR and CDR2 is FQNEAQ in the germline V gene (reference sequence). V lost 5 bases and J 4 bases, leaving 7 bases between the germline ends. The CDR3 contains 12 residues. The CDR3, as DNA: TGTGCCAGCAGCCAAACCGCAGATACGCAGTATTTT. The encoded protein is CASSQTADTQYF.

The rearrangement links TRBV30 to TRBJ2-1; 7 positions match TRBD2. Germline loops: CDR1 GTSNPN, CDR2 SVGIG (reference sequence). The CDR3 extends over 13 amino acids. V lost 2 bases and J lost 8; bases outside the gene matches: 6. The CDR3 DNA reads as TGTGCCTGGAGTACTCTAGCGGTCCATGAGCAGTTCTTC. As protein: CAWSTLAVHEQFF.

V gene TRBV7-9 combines with J gene TRBJ2-1, with 8 bases lining up with TRBD1. The J segment lost 3 bases and the V segment lost 5 bases, leaving 9 bases of the junction unmatched. Germline CDR1 SEHNR, CDR2 FQNEAQ (reference sequence). There are 16 residues in the CDR3. The CDR3, as DNA: TGTGCCAGCAGCCCCCGACAGGGGCCCAACTACAATGAGCAGTTCTTC. This codes for CASSPRQGPNYNEQFF.

The chain combines TRBV11-3 with TRBJ2-5, with a weak D call TRBD1 (5 bases). V lost 5 bases, J lost 5 bases, and 18 bases lay in between. The length of the CDR3 is 15 residues. Germline V CDR1 and CDR2: SGHNT, YENEEA. This chain's CDR3 is CASSRGPTKDETQYF. CDR3 coding DNA: TGTGCCAGCAGCAGGGGCCCCACCAAAGACGAGACCCAGTACTTC. The whole variable domain, remainder taken from reference TRBV11-3 and TRBJ2-5, is EAGVVQSPRYKIIEKKQPVAFWCNPISGHNTLYWYLQNLGQGPELLIRYENEEAVDDSQLPKDRFSAERLKGVDSTLKIQPAELGDSAVYLCASSRGPTKDETQYFGPGTRLLVL.

This clone was recorded once. The rearrangement joins TRBV13 to TRBJ1-2, with a possible D match to TRBD1 (5 bases). Germline CDR1 is PRHDT and CDR2 is FYEKMQ (reference sequence). Trimming took 1 base from V and 4 from J, leaving 13 bases between them. This CDR3 region has 15 residues. In DNA form, the CDR3 reads TGTGCCAGCAGCTTAGACGGGACTTACGGCTATGGCTACACCTTC. Encoded protein: CASSLDGTYGYGYTF.